The rows below give T cell receptor beta chains drawn from one sample of a study of shared clonotypes between healthy human individuals. Measured with immunoSEQ multiplex PCR; TCRdb has only the in-frame clones, and not every one. The sample consists of over 1.4 million clones, around 97% of them appearing once. Sequencing input: naive CD4+ T cells sorted from blood. The receptor source for this set is a man aged 30-40 years in good health. The CDR3 runs from the conserved cysteine through the conserved F or W. A D gene is named only where the DNA matches it firmly. A row's size may be missing; if present it is once, few, many or a size class.

J gene,clone size,D gene,V gene,CDR3 protein,CDR3 DNA
TRBJ2-1,NA,TRBD2,TRBV11-3,CASSLEGLADNNEQFF,TGTGCCAGCAGCTTAGAGGGACTAGCGGACAACAATGAGCAGTTCTTC
TRBJ2-7,NA,TRBD1,TRBV7-6,CASSYTSGGSYEQYF,TGTGCCAGCAGCTATACCTCAGGGGGCTCCTACGAGCAGTACTTC
TRBJ2-2,NA,TRBD2,TRBV5-8,CASSKGLAGGTGELFF,TGTGCCAGCAGCAAAGGACTAGCGGGAGGTACGGGGGAGCTGTTTTTT
TRBJ2-1,NA,NA,TRBV28,CASSLEIGGRTYNEQFF,TGTGCCAGCAGTTTAGAGATAGGGGGAAGGACATACAATGAGCAGTTCTTC
TRBJ2-7,NA,NA,TRBV10-3,CAISEPESYEQYF,TGTGCCATCAGTGAGCCAGAATCCTACGAGCAGTACTTC
TRBJ1-5,NA,TRBD1,TRBV27,CASSSRQGGSQPQHF,TGTGCCAGCAGCTCAAGACAGGGGGGCTCTCAGCCCCAGCATTTT
TRBJ1-2,NA,NA,TRBV27,CASSPAGTSYGYTF,TGTGCCAGCAGTCCAGCGGGGACATCGTATGGCTACACCTTC
TRBJ2-3,NA,TRBD1,TRBV18,CASSPLDRGDADTQYF,TGTGCCAGCTCACCCTTGGACAGGGGAGATGCAGATACGCAGTATTTT
TRBJ2-3,NA,NA,TRBV13,CASSSSRRDTQYF,TGTGCCAGCAGCTCCTCTAGAAGAGATACGCAGTATTTT
TRBJ2-1,once,TRBD1,TRBV18,CASSPPNFRGSYYNEQFF,TGTGCCAGCTCACCACCGAATTTCAGGGGGTCGTACTACAATGAGCAGTTCTTC
TRBJ2-7,NA,NA,TRBV5-1,CASSSFTGLPYEQYF,TGCGCCAGCAGCTCATTCACAGGGCTTCCTTACGAGCAGTACTTC
TRBJ2-2,NA,NA,TRBV9,CASSVSGTPNTGELFF,TGTGCCAGCAGCGTCTCCGGGACACCTAACACCGGGGAGCTGTTTTTT
TRBJ1-1,NA,NA,TRBV2,CASSLEGLDTEAFF,TGTGCCAGCAGCCTGGAAGGTCTGGACACTGAAGCTTTCTTT
TRBJ1-5,NA,NA,TRBV7-9,CASSFATANQPQHF,TGTGCCAGCAGCTTTGCTACAGCTAATCAGCCCCAGCATTTT
TRBJ2-1,NA,NA,TRBV7-2,CASSLDRGGYNEQFF,TGTGCCAGCAGCTTAGACAGGGGAGGCTACAATGAGCAGTTCTTC
TRBJ1-3,NA,NA,TRBV27,CASRAEWAGNTIYF,TGTGCCAGCAGGGCGGAGTGGGCTGGAAACACCATATATTTT
TRBJ2-4,NA,NA,TRBV5-1,CASTPRWVGKNIQYF,TGCGCCAGCACCCCGCGGTGGGTCGGCAAAAACATTCAGTACTTC
TRBJ2-5,NA,NA,TRBV2,CASSEALQGRSSQYF,TGTGCCAGCAGTGAAGCGCTTCAGGGTAGGAGCTCCCAGTACTTC
TRBJ2-7,NA,NA,TRBV6-6,CASSTGSLYEQYF,TGTGCCAGCAGTACAGGGTCCCTATACGAGCAGTACTTC
TRBJ2-7,NA,NA,TRBV5-4,CASSSRTAHYEQYF,TGTGCCAGCAGCTCCAGGACAGCCCACTACGAGCAGTACTTC
TRBJ2-3,NA,TRBD2,TRBV6-4,CASSVAGGPSDTQYF,TGTGCCAGCAGTGTAGCGGGAGGGCCCTCAGATACGCAGTATTTT
TRBJ2-5,NA,NA,TRBV28,CASSFGGSETQYF,TGTGCCAGCAGTTTCGGGGGATCGGAGACCCAGTACTTC
TRBJ2-7,NA,TRBD2,TRBV5-4,CASSLEGLAELEQYF,TGTGCCAGCAGCTTAGAGGGGCTAGCGGAGCTCGAGCAGTACTTC
TRBJ2-6,once,NA,TRBV5-1,CASSFFDRASAHSGANVLTF,TGCGCCAGCAGCTTTTTCGATCGGGCGAGCGCGCACTCTGGGGCCAACGTCCTGACTTTC
TRBJ2-5,NA,NA,TRBV6-5,CASSYRQLMRETQYF,TGTGCCAGCAGTTACCGGCAGCTTATGAGAGAGACCCAGTACTTC
TRBJ2-3,NA,TRBD2,TRBV7-8,CASSLPSGRAVGTDTQYF,TGTGCCAGCAGCTTACCTAGCGGGAGGGCCGTCGGCACAGATACGCAGTATTTT
TRBJ1-5,NA,NA,TRBV6-5,CASSYSGPAQPQHF,TGTGCCAGCAGTTACTCCGGACCCGCCCAGCCCCAGCATTTT
TRBJ1-3,NA,NA,TRBV7-2,CASSLGGVRRVSGNTIYF,TGTGCCAGCAGCTTAGGAGGTGTACGCAGAGTCTCTGGAAACACCATATATTTT
TRBJ2-2,NA,NA,TRBV4-3,CASSPSVIPGELFF,TGCGCCAGCAGCCCTAGCGTTATACCCGGGGAGCTGTTTTTT
TRBJ2-1,NA,TRBD2,TRBV5-4,CASSEGGRGDEQFF,TGTGCCAGCTCTGAAGGCGGGAGGGGCGATGAGCAGTTCTTC
TRBJ1-2,once,TRBD1,TRBV5-4,CASSVQGANYGYTF,TGTGCCAGCAGCGTACAGGGGGCCAACTATGGCTACACCTTC
TRBJ2-7,NA,TRBD2,TRBV10-3,CAISERKGTSGSRVNEQYF,TGTGCCATCAGTGAGCGGAAAGGGACTAGCGGGAGTCGCGTCAACGAGCAGTACTTC
TRBJ2-1,NA,TRBD1,TRBV10-3,CAISPDRQGPYNEQFF,TGTGCCATCAGCCCAGACAGACAGGGACCCTACAATGAGCAGTTCTTC
TRBJ1-2,NA,TRBD1,TRBV28,CASSLATGSGTNYGYTF,TGTGCCAGCAGTTTGGCGACAGGGAGCGGGACTAACTATGGCTACACCTTC
TRBJ2-7,NA,NA,TRBV7-2,CASSQYLHRRGYF,TGTGCCAGCAGCCAGTATCTTCATCGGCGTGGATACTTC
TRBJ2-1,once,TRBD2,TRBV12-5,CASGLVSGTSSNPLNEQFF,TGTGCTAGTGGTTTAGTTAGCGGGACAAGTTCCAACCCCCTCAATGAGCAGTTCTTC
TRBJ2-7,once,NA,TRBV19,CASSISGPYEQYF,TGTGCCAGTAGTATCAGCGGCCCCTACGAGCAGTACTTC
TRBJ1-5,NA,NA,TRBV5-6,CASSLALGSRNQPQHF,TGTGCCAGCAGCTTGGCGTTGGGCAGTCGCAATCAGCCCCAGCATTTT
TRBJ1-5,once,TRBD1,TRBV19,CASREDRNRNQPQHF,TGTGCCAGTAGGGAGGACAGGAACCGGAATCAGCCCCAGCATTTT
TRBJ2-5,NA,NA,TRBV18,CASSPRGSRQETQYF,TGTGCCAGCTCACCACGGGGGAGTCGCCAAGAGACCCAGTACTTC
TRBJ2-7,NA,NA,TRBV6-1,CASSEPGVGSSYEQYF,TGTGCCAGCAGTGAGCCAGGGGTCGGGAGCTCCTACGAGCAGTACTTC
TRBJ2-1,NA,NA,TRBV7-3,CASSLTHGGVMEQFF,TGTGCCAGCAGCTTAACCCATGGCGGGGTCATGGAGCAGTTCTTC
TRBJ2-7,once,NA,TRBV25-1,CASSERPGLSYQQYF,TGTGCCAGCAGTGAACGCCCGGGACTTTCATACCAGCAGTACTTC
TRBJ2-5,NA,TRBD1,TRBV5-1,CASSLLRDSKETQYF,TGCGCCAGCAGTCTACTCCGGGACAGTAAAGAGACCCAGTACTTC